The T cell receptor beta chain under discussion was sequenced for a study of early T cells in non-severe SARS-CoV-2 infection. TCRdb ran MiXCR on the 5' RACE reads and lists one entry per CDR3 protein. The sample shows 95,000 to 110,000 distinct CDR3 sequences, 11% of them seen only once. This clonotype was detected only a few times. The V end was cut by 3 bases, the J end by 1 base, with 6 bases between. This CDR3 is 13 amino acids long. Germline loops: CDR1 MDHEN, CDR2 SYDVKM. The source of this sequence is an adult who was a healthcare worker with PCR-confirmed SARS-CoV-2 infection or an uninfected control (not recorded which). The V and J genes are TRBV28 and TRBJ1-1; no clear D gene. Sequenced: whole blood. In DNA, the CDR3 is TGTGCCAGCAGTTTGGCGAAGAACACTGAAGCTTTCTTT. Its protein is CASSLAKNTEAFF.